The entry below describes one T cell receptor beta chain. The target antigen is unknown. This likely comes from a read error, as the CDR3 has no conserved phenylalanine or tryptophan at its end. The data were obtained in a study of tumor and adjacent non-tumor tissue in lung cancer. Study-level background: There were 12 adenocarcinoma, a couple of squamous cell carcinoma and 1 small cell lung cancer cases. On average, productive TCRbeta reads reached some 4.4 million per sample. Study-wide points: Higher tumor TCR diversity was associated with shorter survival.

This sample's RNA came from whole unsorted tissue. More than 3 cm separated this lung sample from the edge of the tumor. CDR1 is DFQATT and CDR2 is SNEGSKA in the germline V gene (reference sequence). The CDR3 consists of 16 residues. TCRbeta libraries were built with three rounds of nested PCR, modified from ARM-PCR. One entry per CDR3 protein results from TCRdb running MiXCR on the multiplex PCR reads. The sample has approximately 100,000 distinct CDR3 sequences; approximately 65% are singletons. Source material: distant non-tumor lung tissue. The rearrangement joins TRBV20-1 to TRBJ2-5; TRBD2 is a possible D gene (6 bases). The sequence was obtained from a man in his thirties or forties with non-small cell lung cancer. The CDR3 spells CSTRLSRRADAETQYL. The CDR3 DNA is TGCAGTACTAGACTATCCCGGAGGGCAGATGCGGAGACCCAGTACCTC.